This TCR beta chain was observed in a study of blood T cell repertoires in COVID-19. Overall study context: Samples of COVID-19 (acute and convalescent) were obtained from the United States, Italy and Spain.

TCRdb's table, derived via immunoSEQ multiplex PCR, lists solely in-frame clones and lacks some. This sample has roughly 230,000 clones, with roughly 81% found just once. V lost 5 bases, J lost 7 bases, and 9 bases stayed unmatched. The CDR3 has 14 residues. CDR1 and CDR2 from the germline V gene are SEHNR and FQNEAQ (reference sequence). The sample consisted of peripheral blood. The chain joins TRBV7-9 to TRBJ1-2; 8 bases align to TRBD1. This receptor was obtained from a man in his fifties or sixties with acute or convalescent COVID-19. CDR3 DNA sequence: TGTGCCAGCAGCCCATCAGGGGGCTTCGGTGGCTACACCTTC. As protein: CASSPSGGFGGYTF.